Each of the 25 T cell receptor beta chains below was sequenced from the same sample in a study of T cell repertoires in cytomegalovirus infection. TCRdb reprocessed the reads via MiXCR and lists one record per CDR3 protein. This sample has around 740,000 distinct CDR3 sequences, with less than 40% found just once. Source material: PBMCs. Every receptor here comes from a human donor in good health (CMV status not recorded). Some clones in this sample may be carry-over from other donors' samples.

This clonotype has only a few counts. The chain uses TRBV2 and TRBJ1-3, with D unresolved. The CDR3 sequence is 15 residues long. Deletions cut 5 bases from V and 7 bases from J, with 18 bases between. The germline V gene has CDR1 SNHLY and CDR2 FYNNEI. DNA of the CDR3: TGTGCCAGCAGTTCCGGACTCTCCAGGTTGAACACCATATATTTT. Translation: CASSSGLSRLNTIYF.

V usage is TRBV19 and J usage is TRBJ1-6, with D possibly matching TRBD1 (5 bases). Germline V lookup: CDR1 LNHDA, CDR2 SQIVND (reference sequence). The CDR3 covers 13 residues. V lost 5 bases, J lost 6 bases, and 8 bases lay in between. As DNA, the CDR3 is TGTGCCAGTAGTTGGACAACTAATTCACCCCTCCACTTT. Translation: CASSWTTNSPLHF. The entire variable domain, with the rest obtained from reference TRBV19 and TRBJ1-6, is as follows: DGGITQSPKYLFRKEGQNVTLSCEQNLNHDAMYWYRQDPGQGLRLIYYSQIVNDFQKGDIAEGYSVSREKKESFPLTVTSAQKNPTAFYLCASSWTTNSPLHFGNGTRLTVT.

The chain couples TRBV7-3 to TRBJ1-2; 7 positions agree with TRBD1. The CDR3 covers 12 residues. Germline CDR1 SGHTA, CDR2 FQGTGA. The V segment lost 11 bases and the J segment 7 bases; nucleotides outside the gene matches: 10. The chain's CDR3 is CAEQSDRVGYTF. The CDR3 region has the DNA TGTGCCGAACAGTCTGACAGGGTTGGCTACACCTTC.

The V gene is TRBV28, the J gene TRBJ2-4; no firm D call. Trimming stripped 5 bases from V and 6 bases from J, with 17 bases between. The germline V gene has CDR1 MDHEN and CDR2 SYDVKM. The CDR3 is 15 residues long. CDR3: CASSPSLIQRNIQYF. CDR3 DNA: TGTGCCAGCAGTCCCTCCCTTATTCAGAGAAACATTCAGTACTTC.

This clonotype was picked up a small number of times. The chain couples TRBV12-3 or TRBV12-4 to TRBJ1-6; D is unclear. The length of the CDR3 is 12 residues. V gave up 8 bases and J gave up 4 bases, with 6 bases separating them. CDR3 in DNA: TGTGCCAGCCTGGGATATAATTCACCCCTCCACTTT. Translating gives CASLGYNSPLHF.

Only a few counts were recorded for this clonotype. The chain employs TRBV15 and TRBJ1-2; a possible D gene is TRBD1 (5 bases). CDR3 length: 16 amino acids. The germline V gene encodes CDR1 LNHNV and CDR2 YYDKDF (reference sequence). V was shortened by 3 bases and J by 8 bases, with 22 bases between the two germline ends. For the CDR3, the DNA is TGTGCCACCAGCAGGTCCTCGGGACGGCACACAGGAGGCTACACCTTC. Translation: CATSRSSGRHTGGYTF.

The table lists this clonotype with a few counts. The rearrangement joins TRBV28 to TRBJ1-3; D gene ambiguous. The CDR3 runs to 14 residues. The V gene's germline CDR1 is MDHEN and CDR2 SYDVKM. The ends were cut back, 7 bases at V and 4 bases at J, with 14 bases in the middle. The CDR3 DNA is TGTGCCAGCACCCGTCGGGCGGGCGGAAACACCATATATTTT. Translating it yields CASTRRAGGNTIYF.

The rearrangement joins TRBV2 to TRBJ2-4, with TRBD1 matching 10 bases. The V gene's germline CDR1 is SNHLY and CDR2 FYNNEI. The CDR3 has 12 residues. Germline trimming cut 8 bases from V and 11 bases from J; bases unmatched to any gene: 6. The CDR3 nucleotides read TGTGCCAGCTTGACAGGGGGCCGCCTTCAGTACTTC. This translates into CASLTGGRLQYF.

The rearrangement uses TRBV19 and TRBJ2-5; D may correspond to TRBD1 or TRBD2 (6 bases each). The CDR3 has 16 amino acids. Trimming shortened V by 5 bases and J by 2 bases, and 18 bases separated the two germline ends. The germline V gene encodes CDR1 LNHDA and CDR2 SQIVND (reference sequence). Written as DNA, the CDR3 is TGTGCCAGTAGTTCGCCCAGGAGGGGGAAGCAAGAGACCCAGTACTTC. It codes for CASSSPRRGKQETQYF.

The chain couples TRBV28 to TRBJ1-5, with D possibly being TRBD1 (5 bases). The CDR3 spans 13 residues. Between the trimmed V and J ends, which lost 4 bases and 7 bases, there was a span of 11 bases. CDR1 and CDR2 from the germline V gene are MDHEN and SYDVKM. The CDR3 reads CASSSVDSQPQHF. CDR3 sequence (DNA): TGTGCCAGCAGTTCCGTCGACAGCCAGCCCCAGCATTTT.

This clonotype was found many times. This rearrangement joins TRBV12-3 or TRBV12-4 to TRBJ2-3, with 11 bases matching TRBD2. Unmatched junction bases numbered 5, after V lost 3 bases and J lost 3 bases. The CDR3 length is 16 residues. CDR3 nucleotides: TGTGCCAGCAGTTTGATAGCGGGAGGGCCTACAGATACGCAGTATTTT. Its protein is CASSLIAGGPTDTQYF.

The chain links TRBV10-2 to TRBJ1-6; D may be TRBD1 (5 bases). Trimming shortened V by 5 bases and J by 10 bases, and 15 bases separated the two germline ends. This CDR3 region has 14 residues. Germline CDR1 is WSHSY and CDR2 is SAAADI. CDR3 residues: CASSTQGGGSPLHF. The DNA of the CDR3 is TGCGCCAGCAGTACGCAGGGAGGTGGATCACCCCTCCACTTT.

With respect to this clonotype: Its ends do not fully match the called genes, so a read error is possible. The chain employs TRBV12-3 or TRBV12-4 and TRBJ1-5, with 8 bases identical to TRBD1. The CDR3 is 14 amino acids. The CDR3 nucleotides are TGTTCCAGCAGCCAGACAGGGGGCAATCAGCCCCAGCATTTT. It specifies CSSSQTGGNQPQHF.

The rearrangement links TRBV4-1 to TRBJ2-3; 7 bases map to TRBD1. There are 16 residues in the CDR3. V lost 1 base, J lost 5 bases, and 9 bases stayed unmatched. CDR1 is MGHRA, CDR2 YSYEKL, per germline. CDR3 protein: CASSQGTGTVLDTQYF. DNA of the CDR3: TGCGCCAGCAGCCAAGGAACCGGGACAGTCCTAGATACGCAGTATTTT.

This chain links TRBV28 with TRBJ1-6, with D possibly TRBD1 on 5 matching bases. Trimming cost V 7 bases and J 7 bases, with 17 bases left between them. Germline assignment: CDR1 MDHEN and CDR2 SYDVKM. This CDR3 has 15 amino acids. CDR3 amino acids: CASTKPGAGNSPLHF. The DNA of the CDR3 is TGTGCCAGCACCAAGCCCGGGGCGGGGAATTCACCCCTCCACTTT.

This chain uses TRBV6-2 or TRBV6-3 with TRBJ2-7, with 7 nucleotides matching TRBD1. J was trimmed by 9 bases and V by 5 bases; bases with no gene match: 16. Germline assignment: CDR1 MNHEY and CDR2 SVGEGT. The CDR3 consists of 15 residues. The CDR3 nucleotides are TGTGCCAGCAGTCTTCTCGACAGGGCGGCAAACGGGCAGTACTTC. Protein product: CASSLLDRAANGQYF.

This clonotype was counted a few times. The chain couples TRBV19 to TRBJ1-5; 11 nucleotides align to TRBD1. The ends lost 6 bases at V and 6 bases at J; junction bases unmatched: 10. The CDR3 has 16 residues. Germline CDR1 and CDR2: LNHDA and SQIVND (reference sequence). The CDR3 spells CASREGGGQGGQPQHF. CDR3 DNA: TGTGCCAGTAGAGAAGGCGGGGGACAGGGGGGTCAGCCCCAGCATTTT.

This clonotype occurred a few times. The chain combines TRBV12-3 or TRBV12-4 with TRBJ2-7; 7 nucleotides match TRBD2. The ends lost 4 bases at V and 2 bases at J; junction bases unmatched: 11. The CDR3 sequence is 16 residues long. The CDR3, as DNA: TGTGCCAGCAGTTCATCCCCGCGGGGGAACACCTACGAGCAGTACTTC. This translates into CASSSSPRGNTYEQYF.

This clonotype was counted once. The chain combines TRBV12-3 or TRBV12-4 with TRBJ2-7; 8 nucleotides agree with TRBD2. The CDR3 has 17 residues. The trim removed 6 bases at V and 5 bases at J, leaving 18 bases unmatched. CDR3 residues: CASSNLPPGLVNHEQYF. The CDR3, as DNA: TGTGCCAGCAGCAACCTCCCTCCGGGACTAGTAAACCACGAGCAGTACTTC.

The gene calls are TRBV29-1 and TRBJ1-2; D is perhaps TRBD1 (5 bases). The CDR3 runs to 13 residues. Germline values: CDR1 SQVTM, CDR2 ANQGSEA. The V gene lost 4 bases and the J gene lost 7 bases, with 16 bases spanning the gap. Here the CDR3 reads CSVVSGRYSGYTF. The CDR3 DNA is TGCAGCGTTGTGTCAGGGAGATACTCTGGCTACACCTTC. Complete variable domain (other parts from reference TRBV29-1 and TRBJ1-2): SAVISQKPSRDICQRGTSLTIQCQVDSQVTMMFWYRQQPGQSLTLIATANQGSEATYESGFVIDKFPISRPNLTFSTLTVSNMSPEDSSIYLCSVVSGRYSGYTFGSGTRLTVV.

This clonotype was seen repeatedly, ten times or more. The rearrangement joins TRBV7-2 to TRBJ1-2; 9 nucleotides match TRBD1. This CDR3 has 15 amino acids. CDR1 is SGHTA, CDR2 FQGNSA, per germline. With 5 bases clipped from V and 6 bases from J, the junction kept 10 bases outside the gene matches. In nucleotides, the CDR3 is TGTGCCAGCAGCGGTACAGGGGGCAAGGAGGATGGCTACACCTTC. Encoded protein: CASSGTGGKEDGYTF.

This clonotype was counted at least ten times. The V gene is TRBV7-8, the J gene TRBJ2-7; 11 bases are a match to TRBD1. The germline CDR1 and CDR2 sequences are SGHVS and FQNEAQ. The CDR3 totals 16 residues. V lost 2 bases and J lost 3; bases outside the gene matches: 6. The chain's CDR3 is CASSLSPGQGVYEQYF. The CDR3 coding sequence is TGTGCCAGCAGCTTATCCCCGGGACAGGGGGTCTACGAGCAGTACTTC.

This sequence joins TRBV7-2 and TRBJ1-4; the match to TRBD1 covers 9 bases. The length of the CDR3 is 14 residues. Germline values: CDR1 SGHTA, CDR2 FQGNSA. Losses at the gene ends were 6 bases for V and 7 bases for J; bases not matched to a gene: 6. The CDR3 region has the DNA TGTGCCAGCAGACTCACAGGGGGCGGTGAAAAACTGTTTTTT. Translating it yields CASRLTGGGEKLFF.

In this sample, this clonotype turned up a few times. The chain recombines TRBV7-6 with TRBJ2-3; D call uncertain. The ends were cut back, 4 bases at V and 2 bases at J, with 10 bases in the middle. The germline gives CDR1 SGHVS, CDR2 FNYEAQ. CDR3 length: 14 amino acids. CDR3 region: CASSSAPYTDTQYF. The CDR3, as DNA: TGTGCCAGCAGCTCCGCTCCCTACACAGATACGCAGTATTTT.

V and J are TRBV19 and TRBJ1-1, with D possibly matching TRBD1 (5 bases). Trimming took 2 bases from V and 7 from J, leaving 8 bases between them. In germline, CDR1 is LNHDA, CDR2 SQIVND (reference sequence). The CDR3 extends over 12 amino acids. The CDR3: CASSIWQGEAFF. The CDR3 bases are TGTGCCAGTAGTATATGGCAGGGTGAAGCTTTCTTT. The whole variable domain, filled in from reference TRBV19 and TRBJ1-1, reads DGGITQSPKYLFRKEGQNVTLSCEQNLNHDAMYWYRQDPGQGLRLIYYSQIVNDFQKGDIAEGYSVSREKKESFPLTVTSAQKNPTAFYLCASSIWQGEAFFGQGTRLTVV.